What follows is one T cell receptor (beta chain) and its context. Its antigen remains unidentified. The ends lost 4 bases at V and 2 bases at J; junction bases unmatched: 10. CDR3 length: 16 residues. CDR1 SGHDT and CDR2 YYEEEE come from the germline V gene. The sample comes from a study of cytomegalovirus exposure and HLA in healthy donors. Study results and limitations: Altogether, 164 TCR beta chains were recorded as cytomegalovirus-associated. The only immune exposure information that was available was CMV serostatus.

The PCR used 60 Vbeta and 13 Jbeta primers. The table came from immunoSEQ multiplex PCR; TCRdb's copy has only in-frame clones and leaves some out. The table has 90,000 to 130,000 clones, 82% seen once. The receptor's source is a man under 40 in good health and CMV-seropositive. V gene TRBV5-6 combines with J gene TRBJ2-3; 7 nucleotides match TRBD1. Sequencing used PBMCs. The CDR3 DNA follows: TGTGCCAGCAGCCTTACCCGGACAGGAGACACAGATACGCAGTATTTT. Translated: CASSLTRTGDTDTQYF.